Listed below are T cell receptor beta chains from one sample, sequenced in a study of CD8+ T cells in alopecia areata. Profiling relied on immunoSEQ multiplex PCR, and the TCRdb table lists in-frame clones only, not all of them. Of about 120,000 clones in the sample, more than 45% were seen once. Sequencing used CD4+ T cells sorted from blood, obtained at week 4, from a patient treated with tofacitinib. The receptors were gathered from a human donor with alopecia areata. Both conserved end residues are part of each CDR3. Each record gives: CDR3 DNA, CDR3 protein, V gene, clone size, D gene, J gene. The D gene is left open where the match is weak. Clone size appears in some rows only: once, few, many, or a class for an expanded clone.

TGTGCCAGCAGTGAACGGAGCAGATCACCCCTCCACTTT,CASSERSRSPLHF,TRBV25-1,NA,NA,TRBJ1-6
TGTGCCAGCAGTGTTAGACAGGGGCGCACTGAAGCTTTCTTT,CASSVRQGRTEAFF,TRBV27,NA,TRBD1,TRBJ1-1
TGCAGCGTTGAAGATCGGTGGGCCCTGGATTCACCCCTCCACTTT,CSVEDRWALDSPLHF,TRBV29-1,NA,NA,TRBJ1-6
TGCGCCAGCAGCCGCGGCTCCCCCTATGGTGGCTACACCTTC,CASSRGSPYGGYTF,TRBV4-1,NA,NA,TRBJ1-2
TGTGCCAGCAGCTTGGGAGGGGGCATCTATGGCTACACCTTC,CASSLGGGIYGYTF,TRBV5-4,NA,TRBD1,TRBJ1-2
TGTGCCAGTAGACGGGACTTCAATGAGCAGTTCTTC,CASRRDFNEQFF,TRBV2,NA,NA,TRBJ2-1
TGTGCCAGCAGCCACTCCAGCGGGATTTTCAAAAACATTCAGTACTTC,CASSHSSGIFKNIQYF,TRBV7-9,NA,TRBD2,TRBJ2-4
TGTGCCAGCAGTTACTCCCCGTTAGCGACTAATGAAAAACTGTTTTTT,CASSYSPLATNEKLFF,TRBV6-5,NA,NA,TRBJ1-4
TGTGCCAGCAGCGTAACTAGCGGAGGAGAGACCCAGTACTTC,CASSVTSGGETQYF,TRBV9,NA,TRBD2,TRBJ2-5
TGTGCCTGGAGTTTCAAGGTAGCGGGAATGTACGAGCAGTACTTC,CAWSFKVAGMYEQYF,TRBV30,NA,TRBD2,TRBJ2-7
TGCAGCGTCGGCCTAGGGTCGGGTCAGCCCCAGCATTTT,CSVGLGSGQPQHF,TRBV29-1,NA,NA,TRBJ1-5
TGTGCCTGGAGTTTTCAGGGGGCTGGGTCCTACGAGCAGTACTTC,CAWSFQGAGSYEQYF,TRBV30,NA,TRBD1,TRBJ2-7
TGCAGCGTTGATATGGGCAGGGGGCTCACTGAAGCTTTCTTT,CSVDMGRGLTEAFF,TRBV29-1,NA,TRBD1,TRBJ1-1
TGTGCCAGCAGTTCCGTAGGTGGCAGGGCGGGTGAAAAACTGTTTTTT,CASSSVGGRAGEKLFF,TRBV27,few,NA,TRBJ1-4
TGTGCCAGCAGCTTAGCAGGGCCAGATACGCAGTATTTT,CASSLAGPDTQYF,TRBV7-9,NA,NA,TRBJ2-3
TGTGCCAGCAGTTTAGGCCACCTCGGGACTGAAGCTTTCTTT,CASSLGHLGTEAFF,TRBV6-5,once,NA,TRBJ1-1
TGTGCCACCAAGGTCAGGGAGAGTGGCACAGATACGCAGTATTTT,CATKVRESGTDTQYF,TRBV11-2,NA,NA,TRBJ2-3
TGTGCCAGCAGCTTATTCGGACAGGACAATTCACCCCTCCACTTT,CASSLFGQDNSPLHF,TRBV11-2,few,TRBD1,TRBJ1-6
TGTGCCTGGAGTGTACCAGGTCCCCCCTACGAGCAGTACTTC,CAWSVPGPPYEQYF,TRBV30,NA,NA,TRBJ2-7
TGTGCCAGCAGTATAGACAGGGGACTAGAGCAGTACTTC,CASSIDRGLEQYF,TRBV2,NA,NA,TRBJ2-7
TGTGCCAGCAGCTTCGGACCGGGTGGGCGGGAGCTGTTTTTT,CASSFGPGGRELFF,TRBV7-3,many,NA,TRBJ2-2
TGTGCCAGCAGCGTAGAGGGACAATCTACTGAAGCTTTCTTT,CASSVEGQSTEAFF,TRBV9,NA,NA,TRBJ1-1
TGTGCCTGGAGTGTAGCCCCGCGCCCCTACGAGCAGTACTTC,CAWSVAPRPYEQYF,TRBV30,NA,NA,TRBJ2-7
TGCGCCAGCAGCTTGGCCACTAGCACAGATACGCAGTATTTT,CASSLATSTDTQYF,TRBV5-1,NA,NA,TRBJ2-3